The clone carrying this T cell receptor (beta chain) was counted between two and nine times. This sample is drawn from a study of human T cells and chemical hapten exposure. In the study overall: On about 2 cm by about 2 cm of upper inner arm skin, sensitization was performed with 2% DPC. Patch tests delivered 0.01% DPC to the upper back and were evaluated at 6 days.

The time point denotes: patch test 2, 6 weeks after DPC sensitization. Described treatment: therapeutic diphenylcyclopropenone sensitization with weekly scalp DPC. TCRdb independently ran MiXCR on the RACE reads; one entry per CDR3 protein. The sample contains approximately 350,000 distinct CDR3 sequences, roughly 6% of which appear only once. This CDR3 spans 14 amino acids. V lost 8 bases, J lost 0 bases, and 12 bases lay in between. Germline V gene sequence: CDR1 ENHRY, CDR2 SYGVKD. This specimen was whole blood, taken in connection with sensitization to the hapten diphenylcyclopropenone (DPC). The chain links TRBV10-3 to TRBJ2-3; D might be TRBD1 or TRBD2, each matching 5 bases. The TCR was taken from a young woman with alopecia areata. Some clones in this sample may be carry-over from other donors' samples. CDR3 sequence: CAIWDDRSTDTQYF. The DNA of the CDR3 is TGTGCCATCTGGGACGACCGAAGCACAGATACGCAGTATTTT.